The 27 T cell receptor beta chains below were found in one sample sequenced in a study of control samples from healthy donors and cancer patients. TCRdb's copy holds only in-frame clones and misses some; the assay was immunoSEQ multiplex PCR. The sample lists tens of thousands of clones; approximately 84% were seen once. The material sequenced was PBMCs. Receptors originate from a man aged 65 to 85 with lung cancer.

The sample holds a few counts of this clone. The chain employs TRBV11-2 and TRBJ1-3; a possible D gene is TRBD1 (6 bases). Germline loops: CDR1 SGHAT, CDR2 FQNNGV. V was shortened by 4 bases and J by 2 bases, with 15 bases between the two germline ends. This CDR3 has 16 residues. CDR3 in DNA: TGTGCCAGCAGCTCGCAACCCAGGGGTGCTGGAAACACCATATATTTT. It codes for CASSSQPRGAGNTIYF.

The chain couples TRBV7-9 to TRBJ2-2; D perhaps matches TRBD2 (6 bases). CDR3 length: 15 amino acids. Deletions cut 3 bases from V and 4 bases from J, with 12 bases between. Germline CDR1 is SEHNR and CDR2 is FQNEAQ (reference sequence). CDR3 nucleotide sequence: TGTGCCAGCAGCTTTGGGACTCAAACCACCGGGGAGCTGTTTTTT. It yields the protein CASSFGTQTTGELFF.

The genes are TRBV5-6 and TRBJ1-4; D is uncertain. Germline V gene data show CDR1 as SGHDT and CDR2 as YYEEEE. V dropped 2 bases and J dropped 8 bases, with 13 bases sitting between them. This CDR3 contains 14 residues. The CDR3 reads CASSFAYVEEKLFF. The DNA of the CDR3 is TGTGCCAGCAGCTTTGCTTACGTAGAAGAAAAACTGTTTTTT.

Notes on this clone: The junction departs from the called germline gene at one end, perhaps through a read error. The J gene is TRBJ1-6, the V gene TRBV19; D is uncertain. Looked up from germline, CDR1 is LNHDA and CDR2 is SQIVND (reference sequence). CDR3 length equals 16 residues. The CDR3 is CASSIDRAAGDSPLHF. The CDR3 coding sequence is TGTGCCAGTAGTATAGATCGGGCAGCCGGAGATTCGCCCCTCCACTTT.

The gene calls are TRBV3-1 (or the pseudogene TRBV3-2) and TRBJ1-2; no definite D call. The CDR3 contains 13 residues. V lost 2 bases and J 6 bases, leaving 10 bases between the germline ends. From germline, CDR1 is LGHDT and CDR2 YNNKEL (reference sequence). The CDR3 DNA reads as TGTGCCAGCAGCCAAAGGGCCGGCGATGGCTACACCTTC. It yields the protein CASSQRAGDGYTF.

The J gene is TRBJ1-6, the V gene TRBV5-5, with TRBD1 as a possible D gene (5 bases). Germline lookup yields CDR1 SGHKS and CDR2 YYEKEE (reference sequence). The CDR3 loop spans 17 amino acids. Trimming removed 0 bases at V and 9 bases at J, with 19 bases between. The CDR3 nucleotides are TGTGCCAGCAGCTTGGCCCGAGACAGCGGAAGTTTTTCACCCCTCCACTTT. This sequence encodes CASSLARDSGSFSPLHF.

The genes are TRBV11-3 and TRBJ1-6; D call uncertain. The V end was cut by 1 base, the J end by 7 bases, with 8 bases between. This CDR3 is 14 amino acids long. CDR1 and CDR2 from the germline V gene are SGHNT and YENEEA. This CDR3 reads CASSLGEMNSPLHF. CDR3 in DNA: TGTGCCAGCAGCTTAGGCGAGATGAATTCACCCCTCCACTTT.

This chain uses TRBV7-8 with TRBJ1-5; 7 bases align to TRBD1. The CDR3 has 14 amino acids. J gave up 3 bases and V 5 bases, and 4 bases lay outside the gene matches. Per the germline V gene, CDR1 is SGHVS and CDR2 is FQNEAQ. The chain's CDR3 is CASSLGTVNQPQHF. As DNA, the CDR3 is TGTGCCAGCAGCCTCGGGACAGTCAATCAGCCCCAGCATTTT.

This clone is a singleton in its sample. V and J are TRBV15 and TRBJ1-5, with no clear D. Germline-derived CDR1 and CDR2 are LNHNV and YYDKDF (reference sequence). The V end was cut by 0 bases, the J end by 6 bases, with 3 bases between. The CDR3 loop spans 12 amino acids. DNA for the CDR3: TGTGCCACCAGCAGAGACCCTCAGCCCCAGCATTTT. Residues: CATSRDPQPQHF.

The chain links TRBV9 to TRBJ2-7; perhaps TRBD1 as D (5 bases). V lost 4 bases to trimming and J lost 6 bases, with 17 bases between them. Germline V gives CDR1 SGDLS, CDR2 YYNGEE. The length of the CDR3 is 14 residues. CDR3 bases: TGTGCCAGCAGCCTGGGGCAGGGATCGGCCGAGCAGTACTTC. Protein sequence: CASSLGQGSAEQYF.

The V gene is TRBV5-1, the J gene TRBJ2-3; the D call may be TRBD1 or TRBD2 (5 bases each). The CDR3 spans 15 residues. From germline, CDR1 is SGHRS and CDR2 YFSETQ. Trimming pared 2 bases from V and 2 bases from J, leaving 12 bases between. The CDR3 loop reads CASSFGTDHTDTQYF. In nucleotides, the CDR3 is TGCGCCAGCAGCTTTGGGACGGACCACACAGATACGCAGTATTTT.

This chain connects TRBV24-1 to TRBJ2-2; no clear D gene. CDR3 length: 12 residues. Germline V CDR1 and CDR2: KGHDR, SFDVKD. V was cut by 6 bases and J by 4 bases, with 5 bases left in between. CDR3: CATSFGTGELFF. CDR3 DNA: TGTGCCACCAGTTTTGGCACCGGGGAGCTGTTTTTT.

CDR3 sequence: CASSGGRSLPELFF. The CDR3 DNA is TGTGCCAGCTCCGGGGGACGTAGCCTTCCGGAGCTGTTTTTT. V and J are TRBV18 and TRBJ2-2; the D gene is possibly TRBD2 (6 bases). V was pared by 6 bases and J by 10 bases, with 18 bases between. Germline CDR1 KGHSH, CDR2 LQKENI. The CDR3 contains 14 residues.

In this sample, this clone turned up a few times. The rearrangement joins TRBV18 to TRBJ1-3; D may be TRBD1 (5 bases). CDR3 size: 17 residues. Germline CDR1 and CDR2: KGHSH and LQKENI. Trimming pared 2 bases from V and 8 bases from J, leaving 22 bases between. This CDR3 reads CASSPSGSNSIRDTIYF. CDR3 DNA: TGTGCCAGCTCACCATCGGGTTCAAATTCCATCAGGGACACCATATATTTT.

This CDR3 reads CASSLRRTGLTYEQYF. DNA of the CDR3: TGTGCCAGCAGTTTAAGGCGGACAGGGCTCACCTACGAGCAGTACTTC. V gene TRBV28 combines with J gene TRBJ2-7, with 8 bases identical to TRBD1. Germline CDR1 reads MDHEN; CDR2 reads SYDVKM. CDR3 length equals 16 residues. With 2 bases clipped from V and 2 bases from J, the junction kept 8 bases outside the gene matches. Based on the CDR3 plus reference TRBV28 and TRBJ2-7, the full variable domain is DVKVTQSSRYLVKRTGEKVFLECVQDMDHENMFWYRQDPGLGLRLIYFSYDVKMKEKGDIPEGYSVSREKKERFSLILESASTNQTSMYLCASSLRRTGLTYEQYFGPGTRLTVT.

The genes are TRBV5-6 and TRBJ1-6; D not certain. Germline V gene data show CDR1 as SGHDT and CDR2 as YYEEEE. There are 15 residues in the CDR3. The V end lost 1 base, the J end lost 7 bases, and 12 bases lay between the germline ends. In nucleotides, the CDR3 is TGTGCCAGCAGCTTGAACCCCCGAGGAAATTCACCCCTCCACTTT. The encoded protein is CASSLNPRGNSPLHF.

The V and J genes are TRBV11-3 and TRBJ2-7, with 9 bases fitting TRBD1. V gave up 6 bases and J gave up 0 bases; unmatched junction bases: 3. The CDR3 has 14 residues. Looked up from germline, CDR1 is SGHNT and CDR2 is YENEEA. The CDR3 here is CASSRTGDSYEQYF. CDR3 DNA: TGTGCCAGCAGTCGGACAGGGGACTCCTACGAGCAGTACTTC.

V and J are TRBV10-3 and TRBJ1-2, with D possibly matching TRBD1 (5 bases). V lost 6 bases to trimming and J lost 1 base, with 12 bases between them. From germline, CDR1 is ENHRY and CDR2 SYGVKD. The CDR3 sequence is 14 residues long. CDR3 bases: TGTGCCATCAGCTGGGGACGGAGTAACTATGGCTACACCTTC. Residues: CAISWGRSNYGYTF.

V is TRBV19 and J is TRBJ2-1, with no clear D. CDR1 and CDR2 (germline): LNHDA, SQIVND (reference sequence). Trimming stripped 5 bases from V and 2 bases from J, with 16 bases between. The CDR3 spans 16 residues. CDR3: CASSSDGRPPYNEQFF. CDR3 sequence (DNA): TGTGCCAGTAGTTCCGACGGGCGCCCCCCCTACAATGAGCAGTTCTTC.

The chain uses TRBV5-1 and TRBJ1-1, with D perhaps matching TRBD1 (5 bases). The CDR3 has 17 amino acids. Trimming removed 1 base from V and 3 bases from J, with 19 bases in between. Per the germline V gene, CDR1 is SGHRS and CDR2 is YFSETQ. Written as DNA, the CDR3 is TGCGCCAGCAGCTTGATGGGGCAGGGAATAGCGTACACTGAAGCTTTCTTT. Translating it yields CASSLMGQGIAYTEAFF.

The CDR3 DNA sequence: TGTGCCAGCAGCCGGTTGTACGAGCAGTACTTC. Protein: CASSRLYEQYF. The chain recombines TRBV3-1 (or the pseudogene TRBV3-2) with TRBJ2-7; D is unresolved. The CDR3 totals 11 residues. V lost 4 bases to trimming and J lost 4 bases, with 5 bases between them. Germline V lookup: CDR1 LGHDT, CDR2 YNNKEL (reference sequence).

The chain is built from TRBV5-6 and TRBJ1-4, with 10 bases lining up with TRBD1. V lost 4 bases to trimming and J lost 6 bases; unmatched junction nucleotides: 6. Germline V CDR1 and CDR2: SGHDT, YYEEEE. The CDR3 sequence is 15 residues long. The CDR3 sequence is CASSTTGGAYEKLFF. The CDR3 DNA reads TGTGCCAGCAGCACGACAGGGGGCGCATATGAAAAACTGTTTTTT.

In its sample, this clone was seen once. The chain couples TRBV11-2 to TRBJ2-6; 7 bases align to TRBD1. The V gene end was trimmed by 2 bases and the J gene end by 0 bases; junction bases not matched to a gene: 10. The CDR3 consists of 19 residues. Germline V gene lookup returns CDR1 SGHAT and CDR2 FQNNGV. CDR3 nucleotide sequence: TGTGCCAGCAGCTTACCGCAGGGGGTCGCCTTCTCTGGGGCCAACGTCCTGACTTTC. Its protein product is CASSLPQGVAFSGANVLTF.

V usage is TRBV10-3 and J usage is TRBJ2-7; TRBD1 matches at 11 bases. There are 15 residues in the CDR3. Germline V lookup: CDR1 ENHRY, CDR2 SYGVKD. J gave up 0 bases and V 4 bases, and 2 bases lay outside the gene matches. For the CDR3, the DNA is TGTGCCATCAGTGCCGGGACAGGGGGCTCCTACGAGCAGTACTTC. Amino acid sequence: CAISAGTGGSYEQYF.

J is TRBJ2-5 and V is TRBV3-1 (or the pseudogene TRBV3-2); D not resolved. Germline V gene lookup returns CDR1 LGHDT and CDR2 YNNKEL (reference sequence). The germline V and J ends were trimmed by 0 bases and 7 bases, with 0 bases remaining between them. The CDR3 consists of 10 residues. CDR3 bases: TGTGCCAGCAGCCAAGAGACCCAGTACTTC. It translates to CASSQETQYF.

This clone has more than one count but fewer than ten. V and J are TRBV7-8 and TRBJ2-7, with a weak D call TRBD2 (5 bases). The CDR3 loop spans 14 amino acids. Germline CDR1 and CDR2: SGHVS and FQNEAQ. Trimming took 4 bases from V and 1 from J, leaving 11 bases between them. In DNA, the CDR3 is TGTGCCAGCAGCTCCCAAAGGGAGTCCTACGAGCAGTACTTC. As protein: CASSSQRESYEQYF.

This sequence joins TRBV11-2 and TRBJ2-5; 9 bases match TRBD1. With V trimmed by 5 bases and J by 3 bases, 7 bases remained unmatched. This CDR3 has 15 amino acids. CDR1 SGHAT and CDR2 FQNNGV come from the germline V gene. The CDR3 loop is CASSAGTGKEETQYF. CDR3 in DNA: TGTGCCAGCAGCGCCGGGACAGGGAAAGAAGAGACCCAGTACTTC. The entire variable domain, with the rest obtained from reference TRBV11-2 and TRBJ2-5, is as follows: EAGVAQSPRYKIIEKRQSVAFWCNPISGHATLYWYQQILGQGPKLLIQFQNNGVVDDSQLPKDRFSAERLKGVDSTLKIQPAKLEDSAVYLCASSAGTGKEETQYFGPGTRLLVL.